The clone carrying this T cell receptor (beta chain) was observed once. Its matching antigen is unknown. CDR1 is SQVTM, CDR2 ANQGSEA, per germline. The V gene lost 3 bases and the J gene lost 7 bases, with 19 bases spanning the gap. The CDR3 covers 15 residues. RNA transcripts gave rise to amplified TCR beta CDR3 regions. HTBI primers were used for first-round RT-PCR of the TCR CDR3. TCRdb redid the calling of the multiplex PCR reads with MiXCR, one entry per CDR3 protein. The sample shows 750,000 to 950,000 distinct CDR3 sequences, 38% of them seen only once. The record originates from a study of T cells in Graves' hyperthyroidism and ophthalmopathy. Study conclusions and caveats: Most thyroid clonotypes with frequency above 0.001 were detected in blood.

The sequenced material came from blood. The rearrangement uses TRBV29-1 and TRBJ1-3; weak D call: TRBD1 (6 bases). The source of this sequence is a young man with Graves' hyperthyroidism. CDR3 protein: CSVDHAVRTANTIYF. The CDR3 bases are TGCAGCGTTGATCACGCGGTAAGGACAGCGAACACCATATATTTT.